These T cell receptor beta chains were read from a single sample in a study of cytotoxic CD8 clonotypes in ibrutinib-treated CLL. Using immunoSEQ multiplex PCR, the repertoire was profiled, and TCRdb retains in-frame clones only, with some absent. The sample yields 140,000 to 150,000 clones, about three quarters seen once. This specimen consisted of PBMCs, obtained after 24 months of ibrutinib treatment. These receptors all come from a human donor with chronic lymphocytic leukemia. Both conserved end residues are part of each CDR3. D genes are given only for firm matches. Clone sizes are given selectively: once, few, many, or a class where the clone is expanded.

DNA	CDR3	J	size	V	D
TGTGCCAGCAGCGCACGAGGGGGGGACACTGAAGCTTTCTTT	CASSARGGDTEAFF	TRBJ1-1	.	TRBV9	.
TGTGCCAGCAGCCAAGTCAGGGCCTACGAGCAGTACTTC	CASSQVRAYEQYF	TRBJ2-7	.	TRBV14	.
TGTGCCAGCAGTTTATGGGACAGGGGTGAGGAGACCCAGTACTTC	CASSLWDRGEETQYF	TRBJ2-5	.	TRBV28	TRBD1
TGCGCCAGCAGAGGGGGAGTTCGACTTCGGGACAATGAGCAGTTCTTC	CASRGGVRLRDNEQFF	TRBJ2-1	.	TRBV5-1	.
TGCGCCAGCAGCTTGGGGCAGACCAGACAGACCCAGTACTTC	CASSLGQTRQTQYF	TRBJ2-5	.	TRBV5-1	.
TGTGCCAGCAGCTTATGGCAGGGTTCAAGCGAGCAGTACTTC	CASSLWQGSSEQYF	TRBJ2-7	.	TRBV7-2	.
TGTGCCAGCAGCGTAGTGGGGACTAGCACAGATACGCAGTATTTT	CASSVVGTSTDTQYF	TRBJ2-3	.	TRBV9	.
TGTGCCAGCAGTTGGGGGACAGGGGGCCAGCCCCAGCATTTT	CASSWGTGGQPQHF	TRBJ1-5	.	TRBV28	TRBD1
TGTGCCAGCGGCGGGACGGGGAAAATAGCCAAAAACATTCAGTACTTC	CASGGTGKIAKNIQYF	TRBJ2-4	.	TRBV28	.
TGTGCCAGCAGCTTGGGCGGGACAGGGGTCTACGAGCAGTACTTC	CASSLGGTGVYEQYF	TRBJ2-7	few	TRBV5-5	TRBD1
TGTGCCAGCAGTGAAGGGGGGTCTCTAGGTACGCAGTATTTT	CASSEGGSLGTQYF	TRBJ2-3	.	TRBV6-4	.
TGTGCCAGCACCAAAAGACTAGCGGGATCCACAGATACGCAGTATTTT	CASTKRLAGSTDTQYF	TRBJ2-3	.	TRBV28	TRBD2
TGTGCCAGCAGCGGATCGGGAGGTTACGAGCAGTACTTC	CASSGSGGYEQYF	TRBJ2-7	.	TRBV7-2	TRBD2
TGTGCCAGCAGCGGTCACCGGGACAGGATGGGGCGGGAGCAGTACTTC	CASSGHRDRMGREQYF	TRBJ2-7	.	TRBV11-2	TRBD1
TGTGCCAGCAGTTACTCGCGGACTAGCGGCGAGCAGTACTTC	CASSYSRTSGEQYF	TRBJ2-7	.	TRBV6-5	TRBD2
TGTGCCAGCAGCCCCACCGGAGAGGGAAGCAATGAGCAGTTCTTC	CASSPTGEGSNEQFF	TRBJ2-1	.	TRBV4-2	.
TGTGCCAGCTCAAGGACAGCCTCCCAGCCCCAGCATTTT	CASSRTASQPQHF	TRBJ1-5	.	TRBV18	.
TGTGCCAGCAGTGAAGCGCTGGGCAGGGGCAATTCACCCCTCCACTTT	CASSEALGRGNSPLHF	TRBJ1-6	.	TRBV6-1	.
TGTGCCAGCAGTTACTCGTTGTCGGCACCCTATGGCTACACCTTC	CASSYSLSAPYGYTF	TRBJ1-2	.	TRBV6-5	.
TGCGCCAGCAGCCCCGGACAGACCAATCAGCCCCAGCATTTT	CASSPGQTNQPQHF	TRBJ1-5	.	TRBV5-1	.
TGTGCCAGCAGTTTATCGTCTCATAGCAATCAGCCCCAGCATTTT	CASSLSSHSNQPQHF	TRBJ1-5	.	TRBV28	.
TGCACCAGCAGCCCAGGGAGGGGCCCGAATCAGCCCCAGCATTTT	CTSSPGRGPNQPQHF	TRBJ1-5	.	TRBV1	.
TGTGCCAGCTCACAGGCCCGGGGAACTGGCTACACCTTC	CASSQARGTGYTF	TRBJ1-2	.	TRBV18	.
TGTGCCAGCACCCCTGGACAGGGGGCTCCTAGCTCCTACGAGCAGTACTTC	CASTPGQGAPSSYEQYF	TRBJ2-7	.	TRBV18	TRBD1
TGCGCCAGCAGCCCTTTCGGGACAGCCTTACAAGAGACCCAGTACTTC	CASSPFGTALQETQYF	TRBJ2-5	.	TRBV4-3	TRBD1